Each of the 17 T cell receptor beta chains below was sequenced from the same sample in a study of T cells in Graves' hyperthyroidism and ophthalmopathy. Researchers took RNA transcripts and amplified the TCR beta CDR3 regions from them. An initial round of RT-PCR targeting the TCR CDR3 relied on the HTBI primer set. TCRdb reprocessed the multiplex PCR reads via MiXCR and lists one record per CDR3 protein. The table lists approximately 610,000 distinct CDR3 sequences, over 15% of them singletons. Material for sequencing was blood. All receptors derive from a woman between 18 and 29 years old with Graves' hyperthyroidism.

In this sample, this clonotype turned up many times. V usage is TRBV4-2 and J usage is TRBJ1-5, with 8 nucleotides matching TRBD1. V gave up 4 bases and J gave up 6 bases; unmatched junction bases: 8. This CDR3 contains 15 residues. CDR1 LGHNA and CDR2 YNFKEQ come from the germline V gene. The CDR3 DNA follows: TGTGCCAGCAGCCCAACGACAGGGGTGGGTCAGCCCCAGCATTTT. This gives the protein CASSPTTGVGQPQHF.

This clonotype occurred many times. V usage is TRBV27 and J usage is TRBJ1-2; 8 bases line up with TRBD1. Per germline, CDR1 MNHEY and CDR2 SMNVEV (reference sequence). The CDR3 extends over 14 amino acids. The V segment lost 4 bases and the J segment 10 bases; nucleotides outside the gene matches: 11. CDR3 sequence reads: CASSYSGTGRVYTF. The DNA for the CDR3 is TGTGCCAGCAGTTACTCCGGGACAGGAAGGGTCTACACCTTC.

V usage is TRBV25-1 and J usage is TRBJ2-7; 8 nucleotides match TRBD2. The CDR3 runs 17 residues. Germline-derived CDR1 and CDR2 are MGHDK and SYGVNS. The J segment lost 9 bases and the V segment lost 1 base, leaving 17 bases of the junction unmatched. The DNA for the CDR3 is TGTGCCAGCAGTGAATTAACCCTGGGACTAGGGGACTTCGTGCAGTACTTC. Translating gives CASSELTLGLGDFVQYF.

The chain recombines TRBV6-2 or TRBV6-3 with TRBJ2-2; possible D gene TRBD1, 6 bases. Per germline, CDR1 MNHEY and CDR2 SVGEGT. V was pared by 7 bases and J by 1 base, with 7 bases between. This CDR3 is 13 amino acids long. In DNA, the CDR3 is TGTGCCAGCATACAGGGGAACACCGGGGAGCTGTTTTTT. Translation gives CASIQGNTGELFF.

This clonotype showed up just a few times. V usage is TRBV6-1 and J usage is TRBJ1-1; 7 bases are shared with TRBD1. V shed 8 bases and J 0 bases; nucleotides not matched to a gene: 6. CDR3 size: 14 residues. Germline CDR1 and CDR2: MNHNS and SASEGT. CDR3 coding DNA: TGTGCCAGCCGTTGGGGACAGATGAACACTGAAGCTTTCTTT. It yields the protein CASRWGQMNTEAFF.

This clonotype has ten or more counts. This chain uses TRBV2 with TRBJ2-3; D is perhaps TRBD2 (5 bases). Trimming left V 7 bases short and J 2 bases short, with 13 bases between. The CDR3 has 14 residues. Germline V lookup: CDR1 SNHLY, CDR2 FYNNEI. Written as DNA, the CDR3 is TGTGCCAGCATCACATCGAGGGACACAGATACGCAGTATTTT. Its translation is CASITSRDTDTQYF.

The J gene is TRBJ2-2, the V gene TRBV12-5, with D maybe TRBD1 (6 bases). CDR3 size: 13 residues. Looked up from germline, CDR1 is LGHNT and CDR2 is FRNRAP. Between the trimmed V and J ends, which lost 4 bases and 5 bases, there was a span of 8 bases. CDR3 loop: CASGSQGTGELFF. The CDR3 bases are TGTGCTAGTGGTTCTCAGGGGACCGGGGAGCTGTTTTTT.

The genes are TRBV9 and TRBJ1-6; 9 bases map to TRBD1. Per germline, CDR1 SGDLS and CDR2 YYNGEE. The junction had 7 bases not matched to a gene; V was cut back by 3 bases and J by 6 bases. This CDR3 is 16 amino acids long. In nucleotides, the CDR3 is TGTGCCAGCAGCGCTGATGGGACAGGGATTAATTCACCCCTCCACTTT. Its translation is CASSADGTGINSPLHF.

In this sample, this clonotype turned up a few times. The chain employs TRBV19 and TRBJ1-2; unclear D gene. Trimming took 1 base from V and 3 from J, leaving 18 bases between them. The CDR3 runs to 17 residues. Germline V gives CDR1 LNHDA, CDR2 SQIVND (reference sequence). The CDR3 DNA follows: TGTGCCAGTAGTATAGGGGCTTCGAGGAGGATCTACTATGGCTACACCTTC. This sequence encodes CASSIGASRRIYYGYTF.

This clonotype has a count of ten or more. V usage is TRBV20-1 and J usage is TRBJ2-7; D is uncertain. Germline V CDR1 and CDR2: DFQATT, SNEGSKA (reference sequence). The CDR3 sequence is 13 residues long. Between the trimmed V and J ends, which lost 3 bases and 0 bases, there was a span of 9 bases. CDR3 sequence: CSARGGYSYEQYF. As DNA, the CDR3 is TGCAGTGCTAGGGGCGGTTACTCCTACGAGCAGTACTTC.

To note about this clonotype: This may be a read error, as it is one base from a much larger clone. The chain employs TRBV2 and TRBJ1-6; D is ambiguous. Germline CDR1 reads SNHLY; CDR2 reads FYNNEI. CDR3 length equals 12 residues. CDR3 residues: CASRENNSPPHF. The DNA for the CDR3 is TGTGCCAGCAGGGAAAATAATTCACCCCCCCACTTT.

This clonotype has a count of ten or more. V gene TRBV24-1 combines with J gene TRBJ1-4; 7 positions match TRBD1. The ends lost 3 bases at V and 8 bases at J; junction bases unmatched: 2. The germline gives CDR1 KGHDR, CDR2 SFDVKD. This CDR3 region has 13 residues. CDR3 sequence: CATSDGQEEKLFF. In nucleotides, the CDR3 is TGTGCCACCAGTGATGGACAGGAGGAAAAACTGTTTTTT.

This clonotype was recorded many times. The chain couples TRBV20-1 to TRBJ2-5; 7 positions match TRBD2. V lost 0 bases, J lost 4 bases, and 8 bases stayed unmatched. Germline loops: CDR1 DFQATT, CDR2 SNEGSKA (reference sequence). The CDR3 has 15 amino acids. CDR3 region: CSARDLTSLGETQYF. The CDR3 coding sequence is TGCAGTGCTAGAGATCTGACTAGCCTGGGAGAGACCCAGTACTTC.

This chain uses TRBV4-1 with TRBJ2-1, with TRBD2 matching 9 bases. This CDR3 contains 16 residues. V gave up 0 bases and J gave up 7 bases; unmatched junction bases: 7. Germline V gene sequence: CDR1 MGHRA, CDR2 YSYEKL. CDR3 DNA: TGCGCCAGCAGCCAAGATTACGGCGGGGGGGCAAATGAGCAGTTCTTC. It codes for CASSQDYGGGANEQFF.

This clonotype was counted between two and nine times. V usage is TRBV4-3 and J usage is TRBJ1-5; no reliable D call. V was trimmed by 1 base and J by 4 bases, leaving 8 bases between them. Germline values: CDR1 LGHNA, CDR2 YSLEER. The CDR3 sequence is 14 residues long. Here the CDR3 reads CASSQGFQNQPQHF. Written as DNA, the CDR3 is TGCGCCAGCAGCCAAGGATTCCAAAATCAGCCCCAGCATTTT.

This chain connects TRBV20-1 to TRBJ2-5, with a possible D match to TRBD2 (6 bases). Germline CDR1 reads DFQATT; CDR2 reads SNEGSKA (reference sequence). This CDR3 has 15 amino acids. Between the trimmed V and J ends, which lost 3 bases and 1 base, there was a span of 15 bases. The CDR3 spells CSASRGLTIQETQYF. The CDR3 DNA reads TGCAGTGCTAGTAGGGGACTGACGATCCAAGAGACCCAGTACTTC.

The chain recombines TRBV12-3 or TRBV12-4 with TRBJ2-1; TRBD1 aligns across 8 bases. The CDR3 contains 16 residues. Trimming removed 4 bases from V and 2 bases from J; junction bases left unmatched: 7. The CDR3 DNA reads TGTGCCAGCAGTTCTCTTCGGACAGGGACCTACAATGAGCAGTTCTTC. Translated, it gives CASSSLRTGTYNEQFF.